Following are 18 T cell receptor beta chains from one sample sequenced in a study of shared clonotypes between healthy human individuals. Sequencing used immunoSEQ multiplex PCR; TCRdb keeps in-frame clones, though not all of them. The table records over 2 million clones, 80% to 95% of them present only once. Specimen: naive CD4+ T cells from PBMCs. Subset defined: CD45RA+ positively selected. These receptor sequences come from a man between 18 and 29 years old in good health. Some clones in this sample may be carry-over from other donors' samples.

For the CDR3, the DNA is TGTGCCAGCAGCTTGGTCGACCGTCAACCAGGGACCCAGTACTTC. Amino acid sequence: CASSLVDRQPGTQYF. The V and J genes are TRBV5-6 and TRBJ2-5; unclear D gene. Germline loops: CDR1 SGHDT, CDR2 YYEEEE. V was clipped by 0 bases and J by 7 bases, with 16 bases between them. The CDR3 is 15 residues long.

This clone was seen just once. The V call is TRBV28, the J call TRBJ1-2, with 8 bases lining up with TRBD1. The CDR3 contains 15 residues. The V segment lost 5 bases and the J segment 1 base; nucleotides outside the gene matches: 6. From germline, CDR1 is MDHEN and CDR2 SYDVKM. The CDR3 DNA reads TGTGCCAGCAGTACTCAGGGGGCTAGTAACTATGGCTACACCTTC. Protein: CASSTQGASNYGYTF.

The chain links TRBV5-4 to TRBJ1-1; TRBD1 aligns across 7 bases. V was clipped by 1 base and J by 4 bases; unmatched bases: 4. This CDR3 contains 14 residues. The V gene's germline CDR1 is SGHNT and CDR2 YYREEE (reference sequence). Written as DNA, the CDR3 is TGTGCCAGCAGCTTGACAGGGGAGGGCACTGAAGCTTTCTTT. This codes for CASSLTGEGTEAFF.

Comments on this clone: This sample includes further DNA sequences coding for the same CDR3. The V call is TRBV18, the J call TRBJ2-1, with D unresolved. V was trimmed by 3 bases and J by 8 bases, leaving 11 bases between them. Germline V gene data show CDR1 as KGHSH and CDR2 as LQKENI. The CDR3 contains 13 residues. CDR3 DNA: TGTGCCAGCTCACCCAGTCTTGGAGATGAGCAGTTCTTC. Amino acid sequence: CASSPSLGDEQFF.

Concerning this clone itself: Additional DNA sequences in this sample encode the identical CDR3. The J gene is TRBJ2-3, the V gene TRBV11-3; unclear D gene. The CDR3 contains 13 residues. In germline, CDR1 is SGHNT, CDR2 YENEEA. Trimming pared 2 bases from V and 2 bases from J, leaving 5 bases between. This CDR3 is CASSLQSTDTQYF. The CDR3 DNA sequence: TGTGCCAGCAGCTTACAGTCCACAGATACGCAGTATTTT.

This clone appeared a few times. V is TRBV30 and J is TRBJ2-6, with D possibly being TRBD2 (6 bases). CDR3 length: 13 amino acids. Germline V gene data show CDR1 as GTSNPN and CDR2 as SVGIG (reference sequence). V was pared by 4 bases and J by 3 bases, with 7 bases between. The CDR3 here is CAWTGLGANVLTF. As DNA, the CDR3 is TGTGCCTGGACGGGACTTGGGGCCAACGTCCTGACTTTC.

The V and J genes are TRBV2 and TRBJ2-5; tentatively, D is TRBD2 (6 bases). V was cut by 5 bases and J by 5 bases, with 21 bases left in between. Per germline, CDR1 SNHLY and CDR2 FYNNEI. This CDR3 has 16 amino acids. In nucleotides, the CDR3 is TGTGCCAGCAGTCCTGGGCGGGGAGGAGGCGGGGAGACCCAGTACTTC. It specifies CASSPGRGGGGETQYF. The complete variable domain, with remaining parts taken from reference TRBV2 and TRBJ2-5, reads EPEVTQTPSHQVTQMGQEVILRCVPISNHLYFYWYRQILGQKVEFLVSFYNNEISEKSEIFDDQFSVERPDGSNFTLKIRSTKLEDSAMYFCASSPGRGGGGETQYFGPGTRLLVL.

This clone was recorded only once. V gene TRBV7-2 combines with J gene TRBJ2-7; TRBD2 agrees at 8 bases. The ends lost 1 base at V and 2 bases at J; junction bases unmatched: 7. Germline V gene data show CDR1 as SGHTA and CDR2 as FQGNSA. The CDR3 has 16 residues. The CDR3 DNA reads TGTGCCAGCAGCTTAGGTTCTAGCGGGCCCGCCTACGAGCAGTACTTC. Protein sequence: CASSLGSSGPAYEQYF. The whole variable domain, remainder taken from reference TRBV7-2 and TRBJ2-7, is GAGVSQSPSNKVTEKGKDVELRCDPISGHTALYWYRQSLGQGLEFLIYFQGNSAPDKSGLPSDRFSAERTGGSVSTLTIQRTQQEDSAVYLCASSLGSSGPAYEQYFGPGTRLTVT.

This rearrangement joins TRBV4-2 to TRBJ1-5; possible D gene TRBD1, 5 bases. The CDR3 runs 16 residues. V was cut by 4 bases and J by 2 bases, with 15 bases left in between. Looked up from germline, CDR1 is LGHNA and CDR2 is YNFKEQ. The CDR3 DNA reads as TGTGCCAGCAGCCCCTCCGGGGGTGGGGGCAATCAGCCCCAGCATTTT. Protein product: CASSPSGGGGNQPQHF.

The chain links TRBV18 to TRBJ2-7; 7 bases are a match to TRBD1. Germline V CDR1 and CDR2: KGHSH, LQKENI. V gave up 3 bases and J gave up 0 bases; unmatched junction bases: 5. The CDR3 runs to 15 residues. The DNA of the CDR3 is TGTGCCAGCTCACCCGGACAGGCCGGCTCCTACGAGCAGTACTTC. Translated: CASSPGQAGSYEQYF.

The chain carries TRBV7-2 and TRBJ2-3; D is unclear. CDR3 length equals 12 residues. Germline assignment: CDR1 SGHTA and CDR2 FQGNSA. V lost 5 bases and J 2 bases, leaving 5 bases between the germline ends. In nucleotides, the CDR3 is TGTGCCAGCAGCCCATTCACAGATACGCAGTATTTT. It encodes CASSPFTDTQYF.

This sequence joins TRBV28 and TRBJ2-7; either TRBD1 or TRBD2 may supply D (5 bases each). Germline CDR1 is MDHEN and CDR2 is SYDVKM. CDR3 length equals 11 residues. V shed 5 bases and J shed 7 bases, with 9 bases lying between them. CDR3 amino acids: CASSRGKEQYF. CDR3 nucleotides: TGTGCCAGCAGTCGGGGCAAGGAGCAGTACTTC.

The chain is built from TRBV7-2 and TRBJ1-5; D may be TRBD1 (5 bases). Trimming removed 8 bases from V and 5 bases from J, with 16 bases in between. This CDR3 region has 14 residues. The germline gives CDR1 SGHTA, CDR2 FQGNSA. This CDR3 reads CASGRDVGDQPQHF. CDR3 DNA: TGTGCCAGCGGCCGGGACGTCGGAGATCAGCCCCAGCATTTT.

The rearrangement uses TRBV28 and TRBJ2-2, with no clear D. This CDR3 spans 17 amino acids. Per germline, CDR1 MDHEN and CDR2 SYDVKM. V shed 1 base and J shed 1 base, with 13 bases lying between them. CDR3 nucleotides: TGTGCCAGCAGTTTATCCTTATTAGACAAGAACACCGGGGAGCTGTTTTTT. This codes for CASSLSLLDKNTGELFF.

The chain is built from TRBV5-4 and TRBJ2-2; D perhaps matches TRBD2 (5 bases). The CDR3 extends over 13 amino acids. CDR1 is SGHNT and CDR2 is YYREEE in the germline V gene (reference sequence). V lost 3 bases and J 5 bases, leaving 8 bases between the germline ends. The CDR3 spells CASSSAGTGELFF. As DNA, the CDR3 is TGTGCCAGCAGCTCGGCGGGTACCGGGGAGCTGTTTTTT.

The chain carries TRBV15 and TRBJ2-2, with TRBD2 matching over 14 bases. Germline loops: CDR1 LNHNV, CDR2 YYDKDF (reference sequence). Trimming took 5 bases from V and 0 from J; bases not matched to a gene: 5. The CDR3 is 18 amino acids. CDR3 nucleotides: TGTGCCACCAGCGGAAGACTAGCGGGAGGGCCGAACACCGGGGAGCTGTTTTTT. It translates to CATSGRLAGGPNTGELFF.

As DNA, the CDR3 is TGTGCCATCAGTGGACAGGGAGGAATCTACGAGCAGTACTTC. As protein: CAISGQGGIYEQYF. The V gene is TRBV10-3, the J gene TRBJ2-7; maybe TRBD1 (7 bases). The germline CDR1 and CDR2 sequences are ENHRY and SYGVKD. V lost 4 bases and J lost 3, with 13 bases in between. CDR3 length: 14 residues.

The rearrangement joins TRBV29-1 to TRBJ2-7; 7 bases line up with TRBD1. Per germline, CDR1 SQVTM and CDR2 ANQGSEA. The CDR3 is made up of 14 amino acids. The V and J ends lost 5 bases and 0 bases, in that order; junction bases with no gene match: 7. CDR3 protein: CSVFGTAHSYEQYF. CDR3 DNA: TGCAGCGTTTTCGGGACAGCACACTCCTACGAGCAGTACTTC.